This T cell receptor (beta chain) was identified in a study of control samples from healthy donors and cancer patients. V gave up 3 bases and J gave up 15 bases, with 9 bases separating them. This CDR3 spans 11 amino acids. Germline V gene sequence: CDR1 LNHDA, CDR2 SQIVND (reference sequence). Libraries were prepared by immunoSEQ multiplex PCR; TCRdb keeps only in-frame clonotypes and omits some of them. The sample yields around 110,000 clones, roughly 92% seen once. The receptor comes from a man aged 25 to 40 in good health. This sequence joins TRBV19 and TRBJ1-6; TRBD1 might be the D (6 bases). Sequencing was carried out using blood. CDR3 sequence (DNA): TGTGCCAGTAGTATCTCAGGGGTCCTCCACTTT. Translated: CASSISGVLHF.